The following is a T cell receptor beta chain sequence with its context. The sample holds a few counts of this clone. The antigen this receptor binds is unknown. No clone much larger than this one lies a single base away; base qualities are absent. This sample was included in a study of cytomegalovirus exposure and HLA in healthy donors (dated by TCRdb to about 2017). Context from the whole study: In an earlier analysis of under 750 of the donors, approximately 300 Gb of sequence data and approximately 100 million unique TCR beta sequences from about 190 million T cells were reported. Several DR-DQ haplotypes were treated as single units for association and clustering because of strong linkage in the cohort. The study aimed to test whether signatures of past pathogen exposure could be identified by cataloging public T cell receptors. HLA typing covered class I and class II loci at four-digit resolution. The T cell repertoires of 550 to 850 subjects were profiled by immunosequencing and related to cytomegalovirus serostatus. On average, around 240,000 unique TCR beta nucleotide sequences were sequenced per donor among 398 genotyped donors of the cohort, with roughly 18% of those sequences being non-productive. Alongside the repertoire data, information on donor age, sex, ethnicity and CMV serostatus was compiled. Typing coverage differed by locus: A, B, C, DRB1 and DQB1 were typed in about 629-630 donors, DQA1 in 500 to 550, DPA1 in 606, and DPB1 in about 450. To predict cytomegalovirus infection status, the study combined high-throughput TCR immunosequencing, statistical association of individual TCRs with disease status, and machine learning. Besides the first cohort of 500 to 700 subjects, a separate validation cohort made up of 120 different subjects was used. Rather than drawing on any new phenotypic data, the later analysis identified candidate immune exposures from TCR beta sequences and the way those sequences occurred across donors. Every discovery cohort repertoire had been produced on one sequencing platform. An early release that covered roughly 600 HLA-typed donors contained around 330 gigabases of sequencing data and tens of millions of unique TCR sequences. A later analysis re-examined previously published TCR beta repertoires from roughly 650 donors and added high-resolution HLA genotyping to investigate patterns of TCR occurrence. To decide whether each TCR beta V gene segment behaved as functional or pseudogenic, an earlier analysis of some 580 of the donors relied on high-throughput TCR beta sequencing. The genetic ancestry cluster associated with self-reported Caucasian donors included around four fifths of the 398 genotyped donors. A later genetic analysis took genome-wide SNP genotypes for about three fifths of the 666 donors and used that subset as a discovery cohort.

The cohort comprised approximately 700 healthy bone marrow donors. At the time of sampling, all cohort members were nominally healthy, though unrecorded immune exposures were likely present. The donor was CMV seropositive and was included in the group of some 290 seropositive cohort members. Every donor gave a peripheral blood sample, and the peripheral blood mononuclear cells from that sample were used for TCR beta sequencing. The Qiagen DNeasy Blood Extraction Kit was used to extract genomic DNA from the blood cell samples. The library relied on the immunoSEQ multiplex PCR assay. For the multiplex PCR, a mixture combining 60 forward primers for TCR Vbeta segments and 13 reverse primers for TCR Jbeta segments was used. The CDR3 region of rearranged TCR beta genes was amplified from genomic DNA by a multiplex PCR assay. The amplified TCR beta libraries were sequenced on the Illumina HiSeq System as 87-base-pair reads. From the authors' description of their analysis: A later analysis counted tens of millions of unique TCR beta chains across the 650 to 800 repertoires, and 10 million to 11 million of these chains were shared by at least two donors. A nearest-neighbor algorithm error-corrected the raw reads and collapsed the reads into unique sequences, merging closely related sequences to remove PCR and sequencing errors. CDR3 sequences were aligned to IMGT reference sequences to assign V, D and J gene segments. For a sequence to be retained, a match of at least six nucleotides to both a V gene segment and a J gene segment was required. Rearrangements were classified as productive when the CDR3 lacked stop codons and remained in frame with V and J, and all other rearrangements were classified as non-productive. CDR3 was defined according to IMGT convention as the region running from the second conserved V-encoded cysteine to the conserved J-encoded phenylalanine. The earlier analysis of 500 to 650 of the donors excluded any sequence lacking an unambiguous match to a single V gene segment. In an earlier analysis of 500 to 750 of the donors, V segments were called functional above 56.7% productive rearrangements and were called segregating when the between-donor standard deviation exceeded 5%. A statistical classification framework was developed to diagnose cytomegalovirus status using the catalog of TCR beta chain sequences. A later analysis assigned V and J genes by comparing TCR nucleotide sequences with IMGT/GENE-DB human TR gene sequences. Using the TCRdist pipeline, a later analysis assigned CDR3 sequences along with most-parsimonious VDJ recombination scenarios. In a later analysis, every TCR beta chain was defined by the combination of its CDR3 amino acid sequence and its V-gene family, and reads without a unique V-gene family were dropped. A later analysis removed roughly 590 highly shared, low-generation-probability nucleotide sequences to deal with suspected cross-contamination and a sequencing artifact. For each public chain, a later analysis derived a clonal expansion index from normalized ranks of inferred template counts within each repertoire. Generation probabilities in a later analysis came from a VDJ recombination model fitted to out-of-frame rearrangements, and those results were checked against IGoR. In a later analysis, TCR-TCR, TCR-HLA and TCR-CMV co-occurrence was scored with hypergeometric tests, and a repertoire-size bias correction was applied to TCR pairs. To estimate false discovery rates, a later analysis permuted the HLA or CMV assignments 20 times. In a later analysis, co-occurring TCRs were grouped using DBSCAN, with TCRdist sequence similarity added in when clustering inside HLA-allele-positive subsets. Co-occurrence clustering excluded repertoires with fewer than 30,000 or more than 120,000 public chains, plus five with anomalous nucleotide sharing. This is the immuneACCESS table as TCRdb keeps it, with only in-frame sequences that have V and J called. A part of the clones is gone; compared with another copy, unresolved V genes explain less than half, and the rest is unexplained. D and trimming come from the DNA, and the V and J calls and clone size come from that table. For this sample there are roughly 120,000 clones; roughly 9% appear just once. The ten largest clones capture around 6.1% of the sample.

Here is what the overall study found, with its caveats: In a later analysis, HLA-associated TCR beta chains showed more clonal expansion and lower generation probabilities than non-associated chains that were equally common. In a later analysis, TCR association rates were found to vary across HLA loci, with the most associated TCRs seen for DRB1 alleles and the fewest for HLA-C alleles. A cluster of highly shared sequence variants was judged likely to represent a technical artifact of the sequencing pipeline. A total of some 180 TCR beta chains were listed by the study as associated with cytomegalovirus. In both the original and validation cohorts, the classifier was reported to diagnose cytomegalovirus status with high specificity and sensitivity. When HLA alleles, especially DR and DQ, strongly co-occurred, attributing TCR associations to individual alleles was difficult. Because counts were too low, approximately 15 rarely observed V segments, including chromosome 9 orphons, were excluded from the earlier analysis of several hundred of the donors. Only TCR beta chains were sequenced in this cohort, and the absence of alpha or paired-chain data limited detectable features. Because HLA typing was missing for some donors at each locus, association tests included only the typed subset. A later analysis associated 17,000 or so TCR beta sequences with specific HLA alleles at a false discovery rate of 0.05. In a later genetic analysis, a missense DCLRE1C variant was associated with V-gene and J-gene trimming of TCR beta chains, and the association was replicated in an independent cohort. In an earlier analysis of some 500 of the donors, most TCR beta V segments appeared in productive rearrangements about 90% or about 30% of the time, broadly matching IMGT annotations. According to a later analysis, most CMV-associated TCR beta chains appeared to be HLA-restricted, and the HLA associations seemed to be driven largely by CMV exposure. Sequencing depth was assumed to be roughly uniform across donors in the presence/absence analyses, though that assumption may not hold. Linkage disequilibrium might explain the correlated functional status among segregating V segments, but an unknown experimental factor could not be excluded. A few of the identified cytomegalovirus-associated TCR beta chains were confirmed in vitro to be specific for cytomegalovirus antigens. A later genetic analysis reported fewer N-insertions in productive TCRs among donors in an Asian-associated ancestry cluster than the roughly 700-donor mean. CMV serostatus was the only immune exposure information available for the cohort. According to the authors, the approach could potentially be generalized to other disease states and immunological phenotypes. Across donors, most TCR sequences were observed very rarely, whereas some public TCRs were present in many individuals. A further reported finding was that TCR beta sequences accurately predicted the HLA-A and HLA-B alleles for most subjects in the first cohort. Several of the top co-occurrence clusters appeared to be linked to parvovirus B19, influenza, CMV and Epstein-Barr virus, according to a later analysis.

Source material: PBMCs. This receptor was taken from a woman aged 40 to 50 in good health and CMV-seropositive.

DNA sequence: TGTGCCAGCAGTTCCCCGGGAGCGGTCCCCTCTGGAAACACCATATATTTT. Translated, it reads CASSSPGAVPSGNTIYF. The chain is made from TRBV28 and TRBJ1-3; the D gene cannot be resolved reliably. The V end loses 4 bases and the J end loses 0 bases, and a stretch of 16 bases separates them. In the germline V gene, CDR1 corresponds to MDHEN and CDR2 to SYDVKM. The CDR3 measures 17 amino acids from cysteine to phenylalanine. The sequence is cut down to CDR3 DNA, 51 bases in frame from base 1.